The clone carrying this T cell receptor beta chain has more than one count but fewer than ten. Antigen unknown. The data derive from a study of blood T cells in healthy people across ages. Study context: For every two T cells, template switching captured about one barcoded beta molecule.

Together with a sample-barcoded 5' primer, a J-beta primer mix was included in a second PCR lasting about 7 to 11 cycles. TCRdb re-analysed the 5' RACE reads in MiXCR, keeping a single row per CDR3 protein. Among some 1,800,000 distinct CDR3 sequences listed, approximately 40% were seen once. CDR1 and CDR2 from the germline V gene are SQVTM and ANQGSEA. CDR3 size: 15 residues. After removal of 8 bases from V and 2 bases from J, the junction contained 10 bases not matched to a gene. Points from the study as a whole: Observed TCR beta diversity per million T cells went down as age went up. This fall followed a roughly linear course with age.

This clonotype was sampled from a human donor in good health. Sequencing used blood. The chain links TRBV29-1 to TRBJ2-3; 10 bases map to TRBD2. CDR3 coding DNA: TGCAGCATCGAGAGGACTAGCGGAAACACAGATACGCAGTATTTT. Amino acids: CSIERTSGNTDTQYF.